This T cell receptor (beta chain) was sequenced for a study of beta chain features in type 1 diabetes. The CDR3 runs to 15 residues. Germline CDR1 SGHTA, CDR2 FQGNSA. Trimming took off 5 bases at V and 3 bases at J, with 17 bases between the two ends. Notes on this clone: Its antigen is not known.

Study findings and constraints: Fewer insertions but more deletions were seen at VDJ junctions in type 1 diabetes patients.

Isolated RNA was reverse transcribed in full, so expressed TCRB transcripts were sequenced. The assay was immunoSEQ multiplex PCR, and TCRdb's table has in-frame clones only and misses some. The sample carries 200,000 to 250,000 clones, about 71% recorded once. It was one heparinised blood draw, averaging around 100 mL, that each donor gave. Cell sorting via CD45RO/CCR7/CD25/CD127/CD95/CD27 was performed to obtain CD4+ naive, central memory, regulatory and stem cell-like memory cells. The TCR sequence derives from a man aged 25-45 years in good health. The sequenced material came from naive CD4+ T cells from blood. This chain connects TRBV7-2 to TRBJ2-7; D remains unclear. CDR3 sequence (DNA): TGTGCCAGCAGCCCTAGAAACGGCCCTGTCTACGAGCAGTACTTC. It translates to CASSPRNGPVYEQYF.